This T cell receptor (beta chain) was captured by sequencing in a study of human T cells and chemical hapten exposure. This clonotype has only a few counts. Individual cDNA molecules received unique molecular identifiers in the library. MiXCR was run by TCRdb on the RACE reads, yielding one entry per CDR3 protein. The sample shows approximately 120,000 distinct CDR3 sequences, more than 7% of them seen only once. The germline V gene encodes CDR1 DFQATT and CDR2 SNEGSKA (reference sequence). With V trimmed by 5 bases and J by 4 bases, 6 bases remained unmatched. The CDR3 loop spans 13 amino acids. The time point here: patch test 2, 6 weeks after DPC sensitization. Noted treatment: therapeutic diphenylcyclopropenone sensitization with weekly scalp DPC.

Sequences were derived from whole blood, sampled in connection with sensitization to the hapten diphenylcyclopropenone (DPC). The receptor comes from a middle-aged woman with alopecia areata. Some clones in this sample may be carry-over from other donors' samples. V usage is TRBV20-1 and J usage is TRBJ1-1, with 8 positions matching TRBD1. CDR3 nucleotides: TGCAGTGCTTTCGACAGGGGTGGCACTGAAGCTTTCTTT. Residues: CSAFDRGGTEAFF.